The clone carrying this T cell receptor (beta chain) was found a few times. The data belong to a study of blood T cell repertoires in COVID-19. Study-wide context: Sites in the United States, Italy and Spain provided acute and convalescent COVID-19 samples. The cDNA or gDNA used as material had been derived from T cells, B-cell-depleted T cells, or PBMCs.

Authors' processing steps: Reference gene primer amplification in the assay estimated nucleated cell counts. Method: immunoSEQ multiplex PCR; TCRdb's copy keeps in-frame clones and lacks some. The V and J calls and clone size are taken from that table; D and trimming were inferred from the DNA. There are fewer than 250,000 clones in the sample; almost 85% occur only once, and under 4.5% lies in the top ten. V lost 3 bases and J lost 6; bases outside the gene matches: 7. This CDR3 contains 14 residues. Germline values: CDR1 SGHRS, CDR2 YFSETQ. The receptor's source is a man aged 50 or older with acute or convalescent COVID-19. Sequenced sample: peripheral blood. The V and J genes are TRBV5-1 and TRBJ2-7, with 9 bases matching TRBD1. This CDR3 is CASSSDRGDGEQYF. DNA for the CDR3: TGCGCCAGCAGCTCTGACAGGGGGGATGGCGAGCAGTACTTC. Variable domain in full (rest from reference TRBV5-1 and TRBJ2-7): KAGVTQTPRYLIKTRGQQVTLSCSPISGHRSVSWYQQTPGQGLQFLFEYFSETQRNKGNFPGRFSGRQFSNSRSEMNVSTLELGDSALYLCASSSDRGDGEQYFGPGTRLTVT.